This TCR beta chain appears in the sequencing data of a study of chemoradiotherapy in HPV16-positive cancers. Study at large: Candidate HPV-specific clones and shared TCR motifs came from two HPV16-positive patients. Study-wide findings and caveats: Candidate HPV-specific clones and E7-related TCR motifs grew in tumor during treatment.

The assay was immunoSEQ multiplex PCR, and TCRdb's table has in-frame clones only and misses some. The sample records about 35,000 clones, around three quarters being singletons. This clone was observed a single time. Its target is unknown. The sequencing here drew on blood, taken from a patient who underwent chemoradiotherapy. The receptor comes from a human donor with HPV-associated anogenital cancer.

The CDR3 loop reads CASSETGGFLEQYF. CDR3 DNA sequence: TGTGCCAGCAGTGAGACAGGGGGTTTTCTGGAGCAGTACTTC. This chain uses TRBV2 with TRBJ2-7; 9 positions agree with TRBD1. Germline CDR1 and CDR2: SNHLY and FYNNEI. The CDR3 sequence is 14 residues long. Germline trimming cut 3 bases from V and 7 bases from J; bases unmatched to any gene: 7.